The clone carrying this T cell receptor (beta chain) showed up many times. No antigen is known for it. V was trimmed by 6 bases and J by 8 bases, leaving 13 bases between them. This CDR3 is built from 12 residues. TCRdb reprocessed the reads with MiXCR, giving one entry per CDR3 protein. The sample lists hundreds of thousands of distinct CDR3 sequences, 29% seen once, with 20% in the top ten. This entry belongs to a study of T cell repertoires in cytomegalovirus infection. Looking at the study overall: Peptides in the study included HLA-C-restricted and HLA-B-restricted CMV epitopes. It was the public TCR beta signatures that indicated both CMV infection and matching HLA type. Findings and caveats of the study: Carriage of CMV together with the relevant HLA was identifiable through cumulative public TCR beta family frequency. What dominated the ex vivo response were HLA-C-restricted CMV-specific TCR beta clonotypes.

The chain carries TRBV12-3 or TRBV12-4 and TRBJ1-2; D gene unclear. The clonotype originates from a human donor in good health (CMV status not recorded). Some clones in this sample may be carry-over from other donors' samples. The source material was cultured PBMCs, sampled from culture after CMV antigen stimulation. Here the CDR3 DNA reads TGTGCCAGCAGGTCTAGTCAGTACGGCTACACCTTC. Translation gives CASRSSQYGYTF.